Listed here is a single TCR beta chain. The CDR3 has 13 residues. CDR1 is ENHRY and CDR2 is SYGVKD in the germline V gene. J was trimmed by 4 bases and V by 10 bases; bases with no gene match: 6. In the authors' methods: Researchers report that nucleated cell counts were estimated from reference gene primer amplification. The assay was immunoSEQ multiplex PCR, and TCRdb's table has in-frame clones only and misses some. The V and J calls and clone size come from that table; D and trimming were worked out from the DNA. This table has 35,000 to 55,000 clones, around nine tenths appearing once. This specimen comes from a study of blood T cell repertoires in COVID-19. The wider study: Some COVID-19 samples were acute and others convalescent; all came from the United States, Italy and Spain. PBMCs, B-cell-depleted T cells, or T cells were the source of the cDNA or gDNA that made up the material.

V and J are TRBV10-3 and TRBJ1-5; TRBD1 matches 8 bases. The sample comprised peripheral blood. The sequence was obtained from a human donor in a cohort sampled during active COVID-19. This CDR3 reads CATGGFENQPQHF. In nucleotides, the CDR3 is TGTGCCACAGGGGGCTTCGAGAATCAGCCCCAGCATTTT.